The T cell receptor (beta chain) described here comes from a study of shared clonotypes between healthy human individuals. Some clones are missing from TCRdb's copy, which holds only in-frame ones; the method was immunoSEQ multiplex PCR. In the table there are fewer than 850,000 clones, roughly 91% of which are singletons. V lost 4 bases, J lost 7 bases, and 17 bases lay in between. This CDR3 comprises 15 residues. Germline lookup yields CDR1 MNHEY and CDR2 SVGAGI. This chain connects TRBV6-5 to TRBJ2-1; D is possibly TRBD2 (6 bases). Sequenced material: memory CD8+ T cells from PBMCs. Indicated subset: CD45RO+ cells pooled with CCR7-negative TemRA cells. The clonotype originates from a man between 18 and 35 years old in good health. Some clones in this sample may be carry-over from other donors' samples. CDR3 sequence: CASSLLGGEWNEQFF. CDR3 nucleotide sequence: TGTGCCAGCAGTTTACTCGGCGGGGAGTGGAATGAGCAGTTCTTC.